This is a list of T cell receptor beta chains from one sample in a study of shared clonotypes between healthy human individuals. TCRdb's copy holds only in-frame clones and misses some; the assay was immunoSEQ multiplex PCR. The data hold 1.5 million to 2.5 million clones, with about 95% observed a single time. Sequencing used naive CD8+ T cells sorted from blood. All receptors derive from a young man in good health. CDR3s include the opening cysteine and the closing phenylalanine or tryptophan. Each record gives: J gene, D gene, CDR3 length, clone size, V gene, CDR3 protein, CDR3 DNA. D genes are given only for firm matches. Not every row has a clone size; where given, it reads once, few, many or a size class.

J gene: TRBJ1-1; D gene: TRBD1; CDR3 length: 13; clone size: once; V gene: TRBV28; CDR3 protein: CASSFSGGGEAFF; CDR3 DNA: TGTGCCAGCAGTTTTTCAGGGGGAGGTGAAGCTTTCTTT
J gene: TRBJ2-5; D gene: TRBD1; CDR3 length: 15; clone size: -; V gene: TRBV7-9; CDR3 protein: CASSPRDSHQETQYF; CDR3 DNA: TGTGCCAGCAGCCCCCGGGACAGTCACCAAGAGACCCAGTACTTC
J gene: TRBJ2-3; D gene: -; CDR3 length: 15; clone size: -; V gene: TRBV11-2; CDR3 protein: CASPTRDGSTDTQYF; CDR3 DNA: TGTGCCAGCCCAACCAGGGATGGAAGCACAGATACGCAGTATTTT
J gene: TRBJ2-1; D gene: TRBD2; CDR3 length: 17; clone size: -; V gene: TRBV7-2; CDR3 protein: CASSPTSGRSSYNEQFF; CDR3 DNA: TGTGCCAGCAGTCCCACTAGCGGTCGGAGCTCCTACAATGAGCAGTTCTTC
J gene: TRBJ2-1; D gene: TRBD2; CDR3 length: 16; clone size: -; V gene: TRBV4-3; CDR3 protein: CASSQDVLAGYNEQFF; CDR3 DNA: TGCGCCAGCAGCCAAGATGTCCTAGCGGGATACAATGAGCAGTTCTTC
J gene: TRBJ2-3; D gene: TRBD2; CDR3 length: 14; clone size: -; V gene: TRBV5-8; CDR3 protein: CASSSTSGADTQYF; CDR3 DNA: TGTGCCAGCAGCTCCACTAGCGGGGCGGATACGCAGTATTTT
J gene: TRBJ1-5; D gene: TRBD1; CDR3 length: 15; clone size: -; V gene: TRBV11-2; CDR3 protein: CASSSTGDPNQPQHF; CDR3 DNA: TGTGCCAGCAGCTCGACAGGGGATCCCAATCAGCCCCAGCATTTT
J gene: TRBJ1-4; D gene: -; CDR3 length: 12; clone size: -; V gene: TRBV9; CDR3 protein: CASSVGGGALFF; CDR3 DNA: TGTGCCAGCAGCGTAGGTGGGGGAGCACTGTTTTTT
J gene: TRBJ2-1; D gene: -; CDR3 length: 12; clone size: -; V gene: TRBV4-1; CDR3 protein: CASSPRGYEQFF; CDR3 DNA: TGCGCCAGCAGCCCCCGGGGGTATGAGCAGTTCTTC
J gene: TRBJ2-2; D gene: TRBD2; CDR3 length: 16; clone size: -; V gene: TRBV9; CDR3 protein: CASNQLAAYNTGELFF; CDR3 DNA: TGTGCCAGCAACCAACTAGCGGCCTACAACACCGGGGAGCTGTTTTTT
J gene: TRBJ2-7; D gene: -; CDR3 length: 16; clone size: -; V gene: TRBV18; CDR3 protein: CASSPSGQGSSSEQYF; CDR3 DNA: TGTGCCAGCTCACCCTCTGGCCAGGGCTCGTCTAGCGAGCAGTACTTC
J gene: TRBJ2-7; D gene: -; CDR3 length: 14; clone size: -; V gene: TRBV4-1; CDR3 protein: CASSQDTASYEQYF; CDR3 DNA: TGCGCCAGCAGCCAAGATACCGCCAGTTACGAGCAGTACTTC
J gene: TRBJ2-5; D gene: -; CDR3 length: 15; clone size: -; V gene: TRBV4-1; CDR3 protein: CASSQQTGTPETQYF; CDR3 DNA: TGCGCCAGCAGCCAGCAAACCGGGACACCGGAGACCCAGTACTTC
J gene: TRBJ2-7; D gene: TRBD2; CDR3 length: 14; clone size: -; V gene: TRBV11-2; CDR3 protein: CASSYSGGGLEQYF; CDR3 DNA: TGTGCCAGCAGCTATAGCGGGGGAGGGCTCGAGCAGTACTTC
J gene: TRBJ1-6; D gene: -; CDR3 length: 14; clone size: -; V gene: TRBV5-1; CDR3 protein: CASSLGDYNSPLHF; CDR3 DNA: TGCGCCAGCAGCTTGGGAGATTATAATTCACCCCTCCACTTT
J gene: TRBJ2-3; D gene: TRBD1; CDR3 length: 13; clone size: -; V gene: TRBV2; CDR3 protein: CASRGQGADTQYF; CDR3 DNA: TGTGCCAGCAGGGGACAGGGGGCGGATACGCAGTATTTT
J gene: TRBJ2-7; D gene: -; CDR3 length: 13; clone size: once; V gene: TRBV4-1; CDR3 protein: CASSHIQGYEQYF; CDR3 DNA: TGCGCCAGCAGCCATATTCAGGGGTACGAGCAGTACTTC
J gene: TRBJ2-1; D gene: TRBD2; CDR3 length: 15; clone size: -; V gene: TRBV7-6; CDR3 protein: CASSFSGGSSNEQFF; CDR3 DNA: TGTGCCAGCAGCTTTTCCGGGGGGTCGAGCAATGAGCAGTTCTTC
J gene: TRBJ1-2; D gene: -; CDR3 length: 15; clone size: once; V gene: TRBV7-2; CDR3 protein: CASSFRGVSVGGYTF; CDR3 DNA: TGTGCCAGCAGCTTCAGAGGAGTCTCGGTGGGGGGCTACACCTTC
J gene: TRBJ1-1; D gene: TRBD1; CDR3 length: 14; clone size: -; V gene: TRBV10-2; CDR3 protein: CASSDRGLSTEAFF; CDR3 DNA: TGCGCCAGCAGTGACAGGGGGCTGAGCACTGAAGCTTTCTTT
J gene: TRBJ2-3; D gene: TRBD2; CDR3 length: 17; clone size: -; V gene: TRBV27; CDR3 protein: CASSLSGTTTDTDTQYF; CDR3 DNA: TGTGCCAGCAGTTTATCCGGGACTACAACCGACACAGATACGCAGTATTTT
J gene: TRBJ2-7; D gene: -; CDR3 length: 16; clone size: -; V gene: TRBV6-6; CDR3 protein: CASSYSRAVPSYEQYF; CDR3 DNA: TGTGCCAGCAGTTACTCTAGGGCGGTCCCCTCCTACGAGCAGTACTTC
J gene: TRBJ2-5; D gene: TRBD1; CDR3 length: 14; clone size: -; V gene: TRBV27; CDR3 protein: CASSQTGGFETQYF; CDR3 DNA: TGTGCCAGCTCGCAGACAGGGGGTTTTGAGACCCAGTACTTC
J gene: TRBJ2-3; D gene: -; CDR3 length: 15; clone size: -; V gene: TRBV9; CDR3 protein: CASSVESGRTDTQYF; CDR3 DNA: TGTGCCAGCAGCGTAGAATCAGGGCGTACTGATACGCAGTATTTT
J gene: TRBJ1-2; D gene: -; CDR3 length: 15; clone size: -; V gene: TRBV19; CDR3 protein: CASTLDNKSNYGYTF; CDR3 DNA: TGTGCCAGTACTTTGGACAATAAGTCTAACTATGGCTACACCTTC
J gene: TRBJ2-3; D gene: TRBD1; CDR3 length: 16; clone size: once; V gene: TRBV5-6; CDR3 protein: CASSLGQAQWTDTQYF; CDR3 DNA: TGTGCCAGCAGCCTAGGACAGGCCCAGTGGACAGATACGCAGTATTTT
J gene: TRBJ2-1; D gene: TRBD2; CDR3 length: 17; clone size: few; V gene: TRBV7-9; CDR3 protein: CASSPGTSGSSYNEQFF; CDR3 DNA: TGTGCCAGCAGCCCCGGGACTAGCGGGAGCTCCTACAATGAGCAGTTCTTC
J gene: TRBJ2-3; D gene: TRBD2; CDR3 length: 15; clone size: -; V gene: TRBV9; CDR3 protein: CASSASGGHTDTQYF; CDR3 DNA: TGTGCCAGCAGCGCTAGCGGGGGGCACACAGATACGCAGTATTTT